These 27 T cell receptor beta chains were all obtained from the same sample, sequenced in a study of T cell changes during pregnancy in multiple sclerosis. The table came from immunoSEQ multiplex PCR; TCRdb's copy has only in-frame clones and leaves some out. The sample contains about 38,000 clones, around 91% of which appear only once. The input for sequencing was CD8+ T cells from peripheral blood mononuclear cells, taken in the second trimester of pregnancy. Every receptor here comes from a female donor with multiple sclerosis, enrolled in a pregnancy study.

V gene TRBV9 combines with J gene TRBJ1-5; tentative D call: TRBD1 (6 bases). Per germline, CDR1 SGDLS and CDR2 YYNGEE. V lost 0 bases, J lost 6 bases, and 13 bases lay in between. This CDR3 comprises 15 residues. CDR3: CASSVGGGVGQPQHF. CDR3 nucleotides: TGTGCCAGCAGCGTAGGAGGGGGAGTAGGTCAGCCCCAGCATTTT.

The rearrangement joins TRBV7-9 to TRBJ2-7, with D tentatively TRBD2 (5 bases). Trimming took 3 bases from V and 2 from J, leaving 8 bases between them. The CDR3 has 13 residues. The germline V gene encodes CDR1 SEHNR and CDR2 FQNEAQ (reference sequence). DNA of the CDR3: TGTGCCAGCAGCTTCGGCGGGCCCTACGAGCAGTACTTC. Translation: CASSFGGPYEQYF.

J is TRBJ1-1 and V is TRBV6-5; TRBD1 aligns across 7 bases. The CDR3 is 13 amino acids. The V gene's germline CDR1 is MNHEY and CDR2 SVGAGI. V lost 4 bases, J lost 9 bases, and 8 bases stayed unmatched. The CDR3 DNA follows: TGTGCCAGCAGTTTGAAGACAGGGAGGAAAGCTTTCTTT. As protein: CASSLKTGRKAFF.

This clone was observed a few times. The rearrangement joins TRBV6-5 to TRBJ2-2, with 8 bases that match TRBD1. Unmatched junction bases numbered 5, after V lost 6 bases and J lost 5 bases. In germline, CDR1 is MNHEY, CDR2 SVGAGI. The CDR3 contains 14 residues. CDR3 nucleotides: TGTGCCAGCAGGTCCCGGGACAGGACCGGGGAGCTGTTTTTT. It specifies CASRSRDRTGELFF.

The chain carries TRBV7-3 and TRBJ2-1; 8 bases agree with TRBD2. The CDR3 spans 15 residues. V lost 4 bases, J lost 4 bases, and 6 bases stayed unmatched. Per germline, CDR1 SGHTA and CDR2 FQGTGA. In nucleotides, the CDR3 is TGTGCCAGCAGCTGGTTAGCGGGGTCATACAATGAGCAGTTCTTC. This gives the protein CASSWLAGSYNEQFF. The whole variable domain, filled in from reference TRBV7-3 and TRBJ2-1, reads GAGVSQTPSNKVTEKGKYVELRCDPISGHTALYWYRQSLGQGPEFLIYFQGTGAADDSGLPNDRFFAVRPEGSVSTLKIQRTERGDSAVYLCASSWLAGSYNEQFFGPGTRLTVL.

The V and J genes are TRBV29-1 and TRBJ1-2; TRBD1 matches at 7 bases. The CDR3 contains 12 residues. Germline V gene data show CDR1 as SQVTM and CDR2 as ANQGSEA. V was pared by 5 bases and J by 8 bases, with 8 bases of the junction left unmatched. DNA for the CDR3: TGCAGCGTTCGGGACAGAGGGGGAGGCTACACCTTC. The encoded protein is CSVRDRGGGYTF.

CDR3 bases: TGTGCCAGCAGCCGCGACAGTATGAACACTGAAGCTTTCTTT. This gives the protein CASSRDSMNTEAFF. The rearrangement uses TRBV6-1 and TRBJ1-1; tentatively, D is TRBD1 (5 bases). CDR3 length equals 14 residues. Trimming took 6 bases from V and 0 from J, leaving 11 bases between them. Germline V gene lookup returns CDR1 MNHNS and CDR2 SASEGT.

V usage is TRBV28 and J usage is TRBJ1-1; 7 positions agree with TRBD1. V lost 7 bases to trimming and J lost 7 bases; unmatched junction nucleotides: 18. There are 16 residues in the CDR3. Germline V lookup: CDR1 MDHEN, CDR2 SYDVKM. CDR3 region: CASTLDRDRLSNEAFF. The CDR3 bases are TGTGCCAGCACCCTTGACCGGGACAGATTATCAAATGAAGCTTTCTTT.

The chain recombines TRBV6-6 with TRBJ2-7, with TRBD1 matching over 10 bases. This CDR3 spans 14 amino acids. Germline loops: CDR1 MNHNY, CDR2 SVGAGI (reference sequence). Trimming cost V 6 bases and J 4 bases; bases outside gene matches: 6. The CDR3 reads CASSRDRGLYEQYF. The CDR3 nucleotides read TGTGCCAGCAGCCGGGACAGGGGCTTGTACGAGCAGTACTTC.

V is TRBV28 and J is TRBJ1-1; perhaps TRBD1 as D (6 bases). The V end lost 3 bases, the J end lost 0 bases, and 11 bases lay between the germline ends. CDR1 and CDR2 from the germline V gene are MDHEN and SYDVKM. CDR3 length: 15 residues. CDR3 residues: CASSFRGLMNTEAFF. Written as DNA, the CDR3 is TGTGCCAGCAGTTTCAGGGGCCTCATGAACACTGAAGCTTTCTTT. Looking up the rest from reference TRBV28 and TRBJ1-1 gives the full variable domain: DVKVTQSSRYLVKRTGEKVFLECVQDMDHENMFWYRQDPGLGLRLIYFSYDVKMKEKGDIPEGYSVSREKKERFSLILESASTNQTSMYLCASSFRGLMNTEAFFGQGTRLTVV.

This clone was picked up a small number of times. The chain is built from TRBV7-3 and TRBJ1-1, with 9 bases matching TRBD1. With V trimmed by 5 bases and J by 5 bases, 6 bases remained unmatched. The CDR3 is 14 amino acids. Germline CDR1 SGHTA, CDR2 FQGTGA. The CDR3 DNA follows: TGTGCCAGCAGCCCCCGGGACAGGGCAACTGAAGCTTTCTTT. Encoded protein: CASSPRDRATEAFF.

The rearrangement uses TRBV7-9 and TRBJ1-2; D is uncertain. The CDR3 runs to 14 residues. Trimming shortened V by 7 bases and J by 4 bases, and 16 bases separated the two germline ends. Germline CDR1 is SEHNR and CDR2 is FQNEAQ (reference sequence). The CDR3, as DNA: TGTGCCAGCACCCCACTCCGTGCTCTCTATGGCTACACCTTC. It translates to CASTPLRALYGYTF.

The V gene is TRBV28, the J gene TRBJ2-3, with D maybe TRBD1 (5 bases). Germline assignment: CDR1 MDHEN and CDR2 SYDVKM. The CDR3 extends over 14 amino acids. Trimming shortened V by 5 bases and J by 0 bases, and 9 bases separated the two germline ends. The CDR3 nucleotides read TGTGCCAGCAGTCTCCAGGGTAGCACAGATACGCAGTATTTT. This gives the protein CASSLQGSTDTQYF.

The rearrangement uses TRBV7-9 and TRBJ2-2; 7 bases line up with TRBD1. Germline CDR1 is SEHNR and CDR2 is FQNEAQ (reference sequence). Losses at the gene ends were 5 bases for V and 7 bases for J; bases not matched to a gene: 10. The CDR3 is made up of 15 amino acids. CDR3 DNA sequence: TGTGCCAGCAGCAAACGGACAGGAGCCTACGGGGAGCTGTTTTTT. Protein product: CASSKRTGAYGELFF.

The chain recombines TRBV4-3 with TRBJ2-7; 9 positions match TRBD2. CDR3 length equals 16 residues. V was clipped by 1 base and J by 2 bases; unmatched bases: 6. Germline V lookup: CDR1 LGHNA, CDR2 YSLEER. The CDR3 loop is CASSQAAGGVTYEQYF. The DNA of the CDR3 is TGCGCCAGCAGCCAAGCGGCGGGGGGGGTTACCTACGAGCAGTACTTC.

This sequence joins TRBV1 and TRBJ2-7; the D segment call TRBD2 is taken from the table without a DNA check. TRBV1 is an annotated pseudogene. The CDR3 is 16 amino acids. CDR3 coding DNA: TGCACCAGCAGCCAAGTTACGCGGGAGTACGTCTACGAGCAGTACTTC. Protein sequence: CTSSQVTREYVYEQYF.

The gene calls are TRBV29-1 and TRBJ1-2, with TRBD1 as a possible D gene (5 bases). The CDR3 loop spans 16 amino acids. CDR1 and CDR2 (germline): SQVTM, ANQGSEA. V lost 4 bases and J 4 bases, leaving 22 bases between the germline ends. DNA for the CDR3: TGCAGCGTTGGTGGGGGGACGGACCCAGGGCGCTATGGCTACACCTTC. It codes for CSVGGGTDPGRYGYTF. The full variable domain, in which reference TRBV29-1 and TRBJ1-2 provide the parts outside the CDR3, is SAVISQKPSRDICQRGTSLTIQCQVDSQVTMMFWYRQQPGQSLTLIATANQGSEATYESGFVIDKFPISRPNLTFSTLTVSNMSPEDSSIYLCSVGGGTDPGRYGYTFGSGTRLTVV.

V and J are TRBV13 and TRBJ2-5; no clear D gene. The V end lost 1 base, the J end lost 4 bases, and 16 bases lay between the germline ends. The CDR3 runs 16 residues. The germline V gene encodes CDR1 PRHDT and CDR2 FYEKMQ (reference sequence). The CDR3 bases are TGTGCCAGCAGCTTAGATCTCGTTGCCTCCGGAGAGACCCAGTACTTC. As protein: CASSLDLVASGETQYF.

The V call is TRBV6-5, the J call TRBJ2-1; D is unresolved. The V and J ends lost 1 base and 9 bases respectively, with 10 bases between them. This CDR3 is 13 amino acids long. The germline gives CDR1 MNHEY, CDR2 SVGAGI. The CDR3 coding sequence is TGTGCCAGCAGTTACTTTTTAGCTACTGAGCAGTTCTTC. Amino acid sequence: CASSYFLATEQFF.

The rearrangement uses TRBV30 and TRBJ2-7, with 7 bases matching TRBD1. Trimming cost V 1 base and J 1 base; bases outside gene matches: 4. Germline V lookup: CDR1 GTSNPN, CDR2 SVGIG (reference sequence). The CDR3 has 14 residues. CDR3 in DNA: TGTGCCTGGAGTGAGGGGGCGGTTTCCTACGAGCAGTACTTC. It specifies CAWSEGAVSYEQYF.

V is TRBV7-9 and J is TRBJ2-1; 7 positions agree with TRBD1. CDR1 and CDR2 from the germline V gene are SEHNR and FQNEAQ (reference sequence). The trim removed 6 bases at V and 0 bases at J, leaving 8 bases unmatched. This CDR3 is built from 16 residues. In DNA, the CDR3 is TGTGCCAGCAGTCAACTCCGGGACAGCTCCTACAATGAGCAGTTCTTC. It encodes CASSQLRDSSYNEQFF.

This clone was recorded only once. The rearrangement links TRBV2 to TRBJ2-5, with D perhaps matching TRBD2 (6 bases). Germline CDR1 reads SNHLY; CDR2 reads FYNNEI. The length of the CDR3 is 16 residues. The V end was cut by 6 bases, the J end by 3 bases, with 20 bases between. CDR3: CASSPGGTADEETQYF. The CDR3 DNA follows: TGTGCCAGCAGCCCTGGGGGGACGGCCGACGAAGAGACCCAGTACTTC.

For the CDR3, the DNA is TGTGCCAGTAGTATTAGCGCCTACGAGCAGTACTTC. As protein: CASSISAYEQYF. This sequence joins TRBV19 and TRBJ2-7; D is perhaps TRBD2 (5 bases). Trimming removed 3 bases at V and 2 bases at J, with 5 bases between. Germline values: CDR1 LNHDA, CDR2 SQIVND (reference sequence). There are 12 residues in the CDR3.

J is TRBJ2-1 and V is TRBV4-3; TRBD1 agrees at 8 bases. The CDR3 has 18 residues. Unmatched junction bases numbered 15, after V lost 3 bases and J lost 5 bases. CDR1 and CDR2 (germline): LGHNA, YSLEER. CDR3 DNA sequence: TGCGCCAGCAGCCAGGTGGGGGCCGGGACAGGTCCTAACAATGAGCAGTTCTTC. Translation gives CASSQVGAGTGPNNEQFF.

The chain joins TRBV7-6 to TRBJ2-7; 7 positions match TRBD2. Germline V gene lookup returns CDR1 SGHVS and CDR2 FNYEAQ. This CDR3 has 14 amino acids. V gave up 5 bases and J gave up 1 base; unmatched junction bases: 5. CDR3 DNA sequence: TGTGCCAGCAGCCTTAGCGGGCTATCCTACGAGCAGTACTTC. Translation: CASSLSGLSYEQYF.

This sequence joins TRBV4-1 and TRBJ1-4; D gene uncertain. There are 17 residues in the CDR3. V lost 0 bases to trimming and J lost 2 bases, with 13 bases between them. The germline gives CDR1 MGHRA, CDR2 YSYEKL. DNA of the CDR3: TGCGCCAGCAGCCAAGAAATGTTCCAGCGGACTAATGAAAAACTGTTTTTT. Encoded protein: CASSQEMFQRTNEKLFF.

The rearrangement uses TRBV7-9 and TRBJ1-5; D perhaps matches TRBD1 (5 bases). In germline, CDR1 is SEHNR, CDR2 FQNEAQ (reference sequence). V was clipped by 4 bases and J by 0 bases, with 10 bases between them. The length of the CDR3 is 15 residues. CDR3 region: CASSSTDSSNQPQHF. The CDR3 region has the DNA TGTGCCAGCAGCTCCACCGACAGTAGCAATCAGCCCCAGCATTTT.